The sequence of this TCR beta chain was determined in a study of T cells in tuberculosis. General observations from the study: Active tuberculosis patients had shorter CDR3-alpha; the beta difference was nonsignificant. Active tuberculosis alpha repertoires lay closer to GMM-specific TCRs than controls'. Using the GMM-specific repertoire gave about 84% accuracy versus 60% to 70% with motifs.

Adolescents were screened for latent TB by skin test and IGRA. Sequencing was performed with immunoSEQ multiplex PCR; in TCRdb, only in-frame clones are kept and a portion is missing. This sample has tens of thousands of clones, with around 97% found just once. A word on this clone: Its antigen is unidentified.

What was sequenced was PBMCs. This clonotype originated in a donor between 5 and 29 years old with latent tuberculosis or without tuberculosis infection.

The CDR3 nucleotides are TGTGCCAGCAGCTTAGGGGCTCTCTACGAGCAGTACTTC. Translation: CASSLGALYEQYF. The chain uses TRBV11-3 and TRBJ2-7; no clear D. Deletions cut 1 base from V and 3 bases from J, with 7 bases between. Germline V gene sequence: CDR1 SGHNT, CDR2 YENEEA. The CDR3 consists of 13 residues.